This section outlines one TCR beta chain sequence together with its context. Its specificity is unknown. V was pared by 0 bases and J by 0 bases, with 21 bases between. Germline values: CDR1 LGHNA, CDR2 YSLEER. CDR3 length: 19 residues. This record comes from a study of CD8 T cells in Susac syndrome. Study findings and constraints: As the study acknowledged, the number of individuals who were part of its TCR sequencing and HLA analysis was relatively small.

Roughly 0.45 to 1 ug RNA was reverse transcribed with random hexamers. The authors amplified TCR beta CDR3 across 54 Vbeta and 13 Jbeta using immunoSEQ multiplex PCR. TCRdb fed the immunoSEQ multiplex PCR reads into MiXCR, producing one record per CDR3 protein. The table records about 200,000 distinct CDR3 sequences, 95% of them present only once. The receptor's source is a human donor in good health. V is TRBV4-3 and J is TRBJ2-7; D might be TRBD1 or TRBD2, each matching 6 bases. Sample: CD4+ T cells from PBMCs. The CDR3 region is CASSQDMLGYGGHSYEQYF. CDR3 nucleotides: TGCGCCAGCAGCCAAGATATGTTGGGGTACGGGGGCCACTCCTACGAGCAGTACTTC.